This passage covers 9 T cell receptor beta chains from one sample sequenced in a study of T cells in Graves' hyperthyroidism and ophthalmopathy. The TCR beta CDR3 regions underwent amplification using RNA transcripts as the source. HTBI primers were the set used in a first-round RT-PCR of the TCR CDR3. TCRdb analysed the multiplex PCR reads with MiXCR anew, one entry per CDR3 protein. The sample includes about 840,000 distinct CDR3 sequences, approximately 40% seen only once; the top ten take 8% to 9%. The specimen was blood. The receptors were gathered from a man aged 18 to 30 with Graves' hyperthyroidism.

This clonotype was detected only once. CDR3 sequence (DNA): TGTGCCAGCAGCCGGGCGTCCTCACCCCTCCACTTT. Protein: CASSRASSPLHF. V is TRBV12-3 or TRBV12-4 and J is TRBJ1-6, with D unclear. The ends were cut back, 6 bases at V and 10 bases at J, with 10 bases in the middle. The CDR3 totals 12 residues.

The CDR3 DNA sequence: TGTGCCAGCAGTTACTTGGGGAGGGCAACTAATGAAAAACTGTTTTTT. Amino acid sequence: CASSYLGRATNEKLFF. This chain connects TRBV6-5 to TRBJ1-4; D gene unclear. Trimming shortened V by 1 base and J by 0 bases, and 9 bases separated the two germline ends. Looked up from germline, CDR1 is MNHEY and CDR2 is SVGAGI. This CDR3 has 16 residues.

This clonotype came up many times. This rearrangement joins TRBV7-9 to TRBJ2-2; TRBD2 agrees at 8 bases. The CDR3 covers 15 residues. Germline loops: CDR1 SEHNR, CDR2 FQNEAQ (reference sequence). V lost 7 bases and J lost 4; bases outside the gene matches: 8. DNA for the CDR3: TGTGCCAGCACCCTCGCGGGGGGTAGCACCGGGGAGCTGTTTTTT. Its protein product is CASTLAGGSTGELFF.

The chain couples TRBV9 to TRBJ2-7; TRBD2 is a possible D gene (7 bases). Germline CDR1 SGDLS, CDR2 YYNGEE. CDR3 length: 14 residues. Trimming left V 0 bases short and J 7 bases short, with 14 bases between. DNA of the CDR3: TGTGCCAGCAGCGTAGAGGGGGGGACTGAAGAGCAGTACTTC. Protein product: CASSVEGGTEEQYF.

This chain links TRBV6-5 with TRBJ2-5; TRBD1 is a possible D gene (6 bases). The CDR3 consists of 14 residues. Germline V gene sequence: CDR1 MNHEY, CDR2 SVGAGI. Trimming shortened V by 5 bases and J by 2 bases, and 12 bases separated the two germline ends. CDR3 sequence (DNA): TGTGCCAGCAGTATCCGTACAGGGCAAGAGACCCAGTACTTC. Protein sequence: CASSIRTGQETQYF.

V gene TRBV7-2 combines with J gene TRBJ1-3; tentative D call: TRBD1 (6 bases). Germline V gene data show CDR1 as SGHTA and CDR2 as FQGNSA. This CDR3 spans 17 amino acids. The V end lost 5 bases, the J end lost 0 bases, and 17 bases lay between the germline ends. CDR3 in amino acids: CASSPRGGGISGNTIYF. For the CDR3, the DNA is TGTGCCAGCAGCCCTAGGGGAGGGGGAATCTCTGGAAACACCATATATTTT.

Remarks on this clonotype: This may be a read error, as it is one base from a much larger clone. J is TRBJ1-1 and V is TRBV11-2, with no clear D. V was pared by 5 bases and J by 8 bases, with 15 bases between. CDR3 length equals 13 residues. The germline CDR1 and CDR2 sequences are SGHAT and FQNNGV. The CDR3 here is CASSPTLESEAFF. DNA of the CDR3: TGTGCCAGCAGCCCCACCTTGGAATCCGAAGCTTTCTTT.

There are a few counts of this clonotype. For the CDR3, the DNA is TGTGCCAGCAGTTCGCCAGGGGCGGCCTACGAGCAGTACTTC. Amino acids: CASSSPGAAYEQYF. The J gene is TRBJ2-7, the V gene TRBV6-5; maybe TRBD1 (6 bases). V was shortened by 4 bases and J by 2 bases, with 12 bases between the two germline ends. The V gene's germline CDR1 is MNHEY and CDR2 SVGAGI. The CDR3 is 14 residues long.

This clonotype was observed many times. J is TRBJ1-2 and V is TRBV15; perhaps TRBD1 as D (6 bases). The CDR3 totals 16 residues. Germline CDR1 LNHNV, CDR2 YYDKDF (reference sequence). V was trimmed by 4 bases and J by 1 base, leaving 16 bases between them. CDR3 residues: CATSTDRLHLNYGYTF. The CDR3 nucleotides read TGTGCCACCAGCACCGACAGGCTTCATCTTAACTATGGCTACACCTTC.